The next 29 T cell receptor beta chains were all read from a single sample in a study of vaccination and CD4 T cells after COVID-19. The sample's treatment: approximately 11-day PBMC culture with coronavirus spike peptide pools or control peptides (ViraFEST assay). For these TCRs, the target antigens are not known. The Oncomine TCR Beta short-read assay was applied to DNA of cultured CD4+ T cells. MiXCR was run by TCRdb on the PCR reads, yielding one entry per CDR3 protein. The sample yields some 11,000 distinct CDR3 sequences, 70% to 75% seen once. Sample: CD4+ T cells from blood, cultured in vitro. All receptors derive from a human donor who had recovered from COVID-19.

The V and J genes are TRBV2 and TRBJ2-7, with a weak D call TRBD2 (5 bases). The ends were cut back, 6 bases at V and 1 base at J, with 10 bases in the middle. Per the germline V gene, CDR1 is SNHLY and CDR2 is FYNNEI. This CDR3 spans 13 amino acids. CDR3 DNA: TGTGCCAGCAGGGTCGGGGTATCCTACGAGCAGTACTTC. Amino acids: CASRVGVSYEQYF.

This clonotype was observed a few times. The chain links TRBV7-2 to TRBJ2-5, with 12 bases fitting TRBD2. V shed 4 bases, J shed 5 bases, and the junction held 2 bases outside the gene matches. Germline V gene lookup returns CDR1 SGHTA and CDR2 FQGNSA. This CDR3 is built from 14 residues. The CDR3 nucleotides read TGTGCCAGCAGCTCGACTAGCGGGAGTGAGACCCAGTACTTC. Its translation: CASSSTSGSETQYF.

V is TRBV5-1 and J is TRBJ1-2; 8 bases are shared with TRBD1. After removal of 3 bases from V and 5 bases from J, the junction contained 6 bases not matched to a gene. The germline V gene encodes CDR1 SGHRS and CDR2 YFSETQ. The CDR3 sequence is 14 residues long. The CDR3 region has the DNA TGCGCCAGCAGCTCTGATGGACAGGGTTATGGCTACACCTTC. Protein product: CASSSDGQGYGYTF. Together with reference TRBV5-1 and TRBJ1-2, the CDR3 gives the full variable domain: KAGVTQTPRYLIKTRGQQVTLSCSPISGHRSVSWYQQTPGQGLQFLFEYFSETQRNKGNFPGRFSGRQFSNSRSEMNVSTLELGDSALYLCASSSDGQGYGYTFGSGTRLTVV.

This rearrangement joins TRBV7-2 to TRBJ2-5; 8 bases are a match to TRBD2. The ends lost 1 base at V and 5 bases at J; junction bases unmatched: 6. The CDR3 runs 15 residues. Per the germline V gene, CDR1 is SGHTA and CDR2 is FQGNSA. The CDR3 DNA sequence: TGTGCCAGCAGCTTAGGGGGGACTAGGGCCGAGACCCAGTACTTC. Translation gives CASSLGGTRAETQYF.

The V call is TRBV10-3, the J call TRBJ1-5; 7 nucleotides agree with TRBD1. The CDR3 is 17 amino acids. In germline, CDR1 is ENHRY, CDR2 SYGVKD. V shed 5 bases, J shed 0 bases, and the junction held 10 bases outside the gene matches. The CDR3 nucleotides are TGTGCCATCAGTACGACAGGGAAAGGTGATAGCAATCAGCCCCAGCATTTT. Translation: CAISTTGKGDSNQPQHF.

The J gene is TRBJ1-2, the V gene TRBV20-1; D is unresolved. The V and J ends lost 6 bases and 4 bases respectively, with 9 bases between them. The CDR3 is 11 amino acids. The germline CDR1 and CDR2 sequences are DFQATT and SNEGSKA (reference sequence). CDR3 sequence reads: CSAFIPYGYTF. The CDR3 DNA reads TGCAGTGCGTTCATACCCTATGGCTACACCTTC.

The gene calls are TRBV7-2 and TRBJ2-3; TRBD2 agrees at 7 bases. Per the germline V gene, CDR1 is SGHTA and CDR2 is FQGNSA. Trimming took 4 bases from V and 2 from J; bases not matched to a gene: 3. The CDR3 runs to 14 residues. The CDR3 is CASSSRDYTDTQYF. In DNA, the CDR3 is TGTGCCAGCAGCTCTAGGGACTACACAGATACGCAGTATTTT.

With respect to this clonotype: A much larger clone sits a single nucleotide away, making a read error possible. The chain recombines TRBV24-1 with TRBJ2-1, with TRBD2 matching 9 bases. V lost 5 bases to trimming and J lost 4 bases; unmatched junction nucleotides: 8. Germline V gives CDR1 KGHDR, CDR2 SFDVKD. This CDR3 comprises 16 residues. The CDR3 DNA reads TGTGCCACCAGTGGTGGCCTAGCGGGATCTTACAATGAGCAGTTCTTC. This sequence encodes CATSGGLAGSYNEQFF.

By share, this clonotype counts as medium-sized (0.01 to 0.1%). The CDR3 DNA is TGTGCCAGCAGTTACTCTGACGCCTTAAATTCACCCCTCCACTTT. It is translated as CASSYSDALNSPLHF. The chain recombines TRBV6-5 with TRBJ1-6, with D unclear. The CDR3 sequence is 15 residues long. V gave up 0 bases and J gave up 7 bases, with 10 bases separating them. Germline values: CDR1 MNHEY, CDR2 SVGAGI.

By share of the sample, this clonotype is medium-sized (0.01 to 0.1%). The J gene is TRBJ1-6, the V gene TRBV6-5; no firm D call. The CDR3 runs 13 residues. Germline V lookup: CDR1 MNHEY, CDR2 SVGAGI. Trimming pared 2 bases from V and 6 bases from J, leaving 5 bases between. The CDR3 reads CASSYLPNSPLHF. CDR3 nucleotides: TGTGCCAGCAGTTACCTACCTAATTCACCCCTCCACTTT.

This clonotype was seen once. The rearrangement joins TRBV24-1 to TRBJ1-5; D gene uncertain. Germline V CDR1 and CDR2: KGHDR, SFDVKD. This CDR3 has 13 amino acids. V was pared by 9 bases and J by 2 bases, with 10 bases between. The CDR3 DNA follows: TGTGCCACCTCGAGTCTGGGCAATCAGCCCCAGCATTTT. Its translation is CATSSLGNQPQHF.

The chain has TRBV7-3 and TRBJ1-1, with no clear D. Looked up from germline, CDR1 is SGHTA and CDR2 is FQGTGA. The CDR3 length is 13 residues. Trimming cost V 3 bases and J 5 bases, with 10 bases left between them. The chain's CDR3 is CASSLTGRTEAFF. In nucleotides, the CDR3 is TGTGCCAGCAGCTTGACGGGGAGGACTGAAGCTTTCTTT.

The chain carries TRBV20-1 and TRBJ1-5; the D is unclear. There are 11 residues in the CDR3. Trimming stripped 3 bases from V and 6 bases from J, with 6 bases between. The V gene's germline CDR1 is DFQATT and CDR2 SNEGSKA (reference sequence). CDR3: CSASMSQPQHF. The CDR3 DNA reads as TGCAGTGCTAGTATGAGTCAGCCCCAGCATTTT.

V gene TRBV24-1 combines with J gene TRBJ2-7, with 11 bases fitting TRBD1. V shed 5 bases and J 4 bases; nucleotides not matched to a gene: 15. This CDR3 contains 18 residues. The V gene's germline CDR1 is KGHDR and CDR2 SFDVKD. The CDR3 sequence: CATSGLITGTGGRYEQYF. The CDR3 DNA sequence: TGTGCCACCAGTGGACTGATAACCGGGACAGGGGGGAGATACGAGCAGTACTTC.

By its share, this clonotype is medium-sized. The chain is built from TRBV27 and TRBJ2-5, with 7 bases identical to TRBD2. Germline lookup yields CDR1 MNHEY and CDR2 SMNVEV (reference sequence). The J segment lost 5 bases and the V segment lost 8 bases, leaving 11 bases of the junction unmatched. This CDR3 has 14 amino acids. The CDR3 nucleotides read TGTGCCAGCTGGAAGGCCGGAGCGGGGGAGACCCAGTACTTC. Its protein is CASWKAGAGETQYF.

J is TRBJ2-2 and V is TRBV20-1; D possibly corresponds to TRBD2 (5 bases). Germline-derived CDR1 and CDR2 are DFQATT and SNEGSKA (reference sequence). V was pared by 2 bases and J by 0 bases, with 16 bases between. CDR3 length: 17 amino acids. The CDR3 DNA reads TGCAGTGCTAGAAGAGGGAGCGTAGCGTCGAACACCGGGGAGCTGTTTTTT. Translated: CSARRGSVASNTGELFF.

Written as DNA, the CDR3 is TGTGCCAGCAGCCAAGTGGGGGGGGCGATGAACACTGAAGCTTTCTTT. Its translation: CASSQVGGAMNTEAFF. This rearrangement joins TRBV7-2 to TRBJ1-1; possible D gene TRBD1, 6 bases. CDR1 SGHTA and CDR2 FQGNSA come from the germline V gene. The CDR3 is 16 residues long. V dropped 5 bases and J dropped 0 bases, with 16 bases sitting between them.

The chain links TRBV28 to TRBJ1-2, with D perhaps matching TRBD1 (5 bases). Germline-derived CDR1 and CDR2 are MDHEN and SYDVKM. This CDR3 comprises 12 residues. Trimming removed 8 bases at V and 8 bases at J, with 15 bases between. The CDR3 DNA is TGTGCCAGCTTATCCGGGGGAGTGGGCTACACCTTC. It codes for CASLSGGVGYTF.

The chain carries TRBV20-1 and TRBJ1-1; 9 bases are shared with TRBD1. The junction had 7 bases not matched to a gene; V was cut back by 0 bases and J by 5 bases. CDR1 is DFQATT, CDR2 SNEGSKA, per germline (reference sequence). This CDR3 spans 15 amino acids. The CDR3 region has the DNA TGCAGTGCTAGAGACCCTACAGGGGGCGGAACTGAAGCTTTCTTT. Translation: CSARDPTGGGTEAFF.

This clonotype was seen a handful of times. The chain recombines TRBV7-3 with TRBJ2-7; a possible D gene is TRBD1 (6 bases). Between the trimmed V and J ends, which lost 5 bases and 2 bases, there was a span of 13 bases. The CDR3 contains 14 residues. In germline, CDR1 is SGHTA, CDR2 FQGTGA. Here the CDR3 reads CASSPGPGAYEQYF. The CDR3 nucleotides are TGTGCCAGCAGCCCGGGGCCAGGGGCCTACGAGCAGTACTTC.

This rearrangement joins TRBV6-1 to TRBJ2-1; no clear D. The CDR3 contains 14 residues. Germline CDR1 reads MNHNS; CDR2 reads SASEGT. Trimming pared 6 bases from V and 6 bases from J, leaving 15 bases between. Here the CDR3 reads CASRRTRTVNEQFF. The CDR3 DNA sequence: TGTGCCAGCAGAAGGACGCGAACCGTCAATGAGCAGTTCTTC.

The chain links TRBV6-5 to TRBJ2-5; 10 bases are shared with TRBD1. Looked up from germline, CDR1 is MNHEY and CDR2 is SVGAGI. The CDR3 runs to 17 residues. V was clipped by 2 bases and J by 5 bases; unmatched bases: 11. CDR3 nucleotides: TGTGCCAGCAGTTACGATCGACAGGGGGCAATACAGGAGACCCAGTACTTC. Translation gives CASSYDRQGAIQETQYF.

This sequence joins TRBV20-1 and TRBJ2-6, with 11 bases identical to TRBD1. Germline CDR1 DFQATT, CDR2 SNEGSKA (reference sequence). The V gene end was trimmed by 0 bases and the J gene end by 2 bases; junction bases not matched to a gene: 9. The CDR3 runs to 19 residues. CDR3 amino acids: CSAREPWTGGMAGANVLTF. The CDR3 DNA reads TGCAGTGCTAGAGAGCCATGGACAGGGGGCATGGCTGGGGCCAACGTCCTGACTTTC.

This rearrangement joins TRBV7-3 to TRBJ1-3; D is unclear. This CDR3 comprises 13 residues. V dropped 1 base and J dropped 0 bases, with 1 base sitting between them. Looked up from germline, CDR1 is SGHTA and CDR2 is FQGTGA. The CDR3 DNA reads TGTGCCAGCAGCTTAAACTCTGGAAACACCATATATTTT. Translation gives CASSLNSGNTIYF. The full variable domain, rest sourced from reference TRBV7-3 and TRBJ1-3, is GAGVSQTPSNKVTEKGKYVELRCDPISGHTALYWYRQSLGQGPEFLIYFQGTGAADDSGLPNDRFFAVRPEGSVSTLKIQRTERGDSAVYLCASSLNSGNTIYFGEGSWLTVV.

The V call is TRBV7-9, the J call TRBJ1-1; TRBD1 is a possible D gene (6 bases). The CDR3 totals 15 residues. V lost 4 bases and J 1 base, leaving 13 bases between the germline ends. Germline V gene data show CDR1 as SEHNR and CDR2 as FQNEAQ (reference sequence). The CDR3, as DNA: TGTGCCAGCAGCTCCCTGGGGGGCTCGAACACTGAAGCTTTCTTT. It translates to CASSSLGGSNTEAFF.

The genes are TRBV20-1 and TRBJ1-1; possible D gene TRBD1, 5 bases. The length of the CDR3 is 13 residues. CDR1 DFQATT and CDR2 SNEGSKA come from the germline V gene (reference sequence). Trimming removed 0 bases at V and 6 bases at J, with 11 bases between. This CDR3 is CSARDALQAEAFF. CDR3 coding DNA: TGCAGTGCTAGAGATGCGTTACAGGCTGAAGCTTTCTTT.

The chain links TRBV24-1 to TRBJ1-1, with D maybe TRBD1 (6 bases). Trimming pared 7 bases from V and 4 bases from J, leaving 15 bases between. Germline values: CDR1 KGHDR, CDR2 SFDVKD. The CDR3 is 14 residues long. The CDR3 is CATSSRGGSTEAFF. CDR3 coding DNA: TGTGCCACCAGCAGTAGGGGGGGGAGCACTGAAGCTTTCTTT.

This clonotype counts as medium-sized. V and J are TRBV24-1 and TRBJ2-3; 7 bases agree with TRBD1. Germline V CDR1 and CDR2: KGHDR, SFDVKD. Trimming cost V 3 bases and J 1 base; bases outside gene matches: 12. This CDR3 contains 18 residues. This CDR3 reads CATSDPTRQGPGTDTQYF. CDR3 coding DNA: TGTGCCACCAGTGATCCCACTAGACAGGGCCCCGGCACAGATACGCAGTATTTT.

Remarks on this clonotype: An end of the junction does not agree with germline; a read error may underlie this. V and J are TRBV15 and TRBJ1-5; possible D gene TRBD1, 5 bases. CDR3 length equals 16 residues. Germline V CDR1 and CDR2: LNHNV, YYDKDF (reference sequence). The DNA of the CDR3 is TGTGTCACCAGCAGAGGAGGTCATAGGGGTGCTCAGCCCCAGCATTTT. This encodes CVTSRGGHRGAQPQHF.